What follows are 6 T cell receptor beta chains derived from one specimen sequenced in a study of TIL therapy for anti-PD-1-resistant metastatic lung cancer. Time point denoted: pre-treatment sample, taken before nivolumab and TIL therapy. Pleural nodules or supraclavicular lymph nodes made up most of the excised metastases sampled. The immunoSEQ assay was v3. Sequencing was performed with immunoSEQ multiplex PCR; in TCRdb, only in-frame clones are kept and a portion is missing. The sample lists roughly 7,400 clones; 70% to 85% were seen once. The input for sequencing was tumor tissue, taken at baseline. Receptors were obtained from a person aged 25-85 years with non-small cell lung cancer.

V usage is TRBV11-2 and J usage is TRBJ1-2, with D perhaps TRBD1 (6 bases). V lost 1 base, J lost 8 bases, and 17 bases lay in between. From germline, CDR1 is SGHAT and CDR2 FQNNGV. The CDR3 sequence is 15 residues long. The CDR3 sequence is CASSLGLDREEGYTF. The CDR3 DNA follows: TGTGCCAGCAGCTTAGGATTGGACAGAGAGGAGGGCTACACCTTC.

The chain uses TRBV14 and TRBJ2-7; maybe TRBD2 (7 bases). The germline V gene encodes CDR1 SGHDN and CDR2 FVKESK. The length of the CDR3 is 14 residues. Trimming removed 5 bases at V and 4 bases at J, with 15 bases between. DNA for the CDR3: TGTGCCAGCAGCAGGAGGGGGGGAGCATACGAGCAGTACTTC. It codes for CASSRRGGAYEQYF.

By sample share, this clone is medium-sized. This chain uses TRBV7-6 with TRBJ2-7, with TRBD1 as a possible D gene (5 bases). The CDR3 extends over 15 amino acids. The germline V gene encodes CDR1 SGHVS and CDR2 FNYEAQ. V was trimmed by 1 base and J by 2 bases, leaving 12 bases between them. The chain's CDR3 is CASSLEPDSPYEQYF. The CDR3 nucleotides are TGTGCCAGCAGCTTAGAACCCGACAGCCCCTACGAGCAGTACTTC. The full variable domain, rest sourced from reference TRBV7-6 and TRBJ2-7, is GAGVSQSPRYKVTKRGQDVALRCDPISGHVSLYWYRQALGQGPEFLTYFNYEAQQDKSGLPNDRFSAERPEGSISTLTIQRTEQRDSAMYRCASSLEPDSPYEQYFGPGTRLTVT.

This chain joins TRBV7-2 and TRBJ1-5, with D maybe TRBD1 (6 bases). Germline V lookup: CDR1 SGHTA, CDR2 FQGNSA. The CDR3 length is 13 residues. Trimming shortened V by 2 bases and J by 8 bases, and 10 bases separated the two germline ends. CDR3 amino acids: CASSLNRDKPQHF. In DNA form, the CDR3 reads TGTGCCAGCAGCTTAAACAGGGACAAGCCCCAGCATTTT.

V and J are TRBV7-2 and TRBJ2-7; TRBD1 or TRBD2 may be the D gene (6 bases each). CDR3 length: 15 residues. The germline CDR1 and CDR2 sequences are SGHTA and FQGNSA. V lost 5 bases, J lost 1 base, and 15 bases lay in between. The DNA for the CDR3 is TGTGCCAGCAGCGGAGGGGGGTTAGGTTCCTACGAGCAGTACTTC. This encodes CASSGGGLGSYEQYF.

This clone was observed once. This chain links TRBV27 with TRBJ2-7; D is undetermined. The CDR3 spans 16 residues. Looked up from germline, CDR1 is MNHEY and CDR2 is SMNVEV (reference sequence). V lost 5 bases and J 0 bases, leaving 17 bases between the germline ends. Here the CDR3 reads CASSPEVASSSYEQYF. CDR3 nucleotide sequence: TGTGCCAGCAGTCCCGAAGTTGCGTCTAGCTCCTACGAGCAGTACTTC.